The 25 T cell receptor beta chains below were found in one sample sequenced in a study of blood T cell repertoires in COVID-19. Generated by immunoSEQ multiplex PCR, the TCRdb table keeps only in-frame clones and is missing some. The sample gives 500,000 or so clones, around 90% of which show up once; roughly 0.72% is in the top ten. Sequencing was carried out using PBMCs or T cells enriched from blood (not recorded which). These receptors were collected from a woman between 18 and 29 years old who had recovered from COVID-19.

The chain carries TRBV5-3 and TRBJ1-3; 9 positions match TRBD1. TRBV5-3 is an ORF, with its function uncertain. The junction had 12 bases not matched to a gene; V was cut back by 2 bases and J by 3 bases. The CDR3 contains 18 residues. This CDR3 reads CARSFPDRGRLSGNTIYF. Here the CDR3 DNA reads TGTGCCAGAAGCTTCCCGGACAGGGGTCGTCTCAGTGGAAACACCATATATTTT.

V gene TRBV30 combines with J gene TRBJ1-4; D is possibly TRBD1 (6 bases). The CDR3 covers 15 residues. The germline gives CDR1 GTSNPN, CDR2 SVGIG (reference sequence). Deletions cut 3 bases from V and 8 bases from J, with 19 bases between. CDR3 region: CAWSPTGQSEEKLFF. The DNA of the CDR3 is TGTGCCTGGAGCCCAACCGGACAGTCTGAAGAAAAACTGTTTTTT.

This clone has just a few counts. The chain carries TRBV15 and TRBJ1-5; D is ambiguous. The CDR3 is 12 amino acids. Germline-derived CDR1 and CDR2 are LNHNV and YYDKDF (reference sequence). Trimming left V 0 bases short and J 6 bases short, with 3 bases between. CDR3 sequence: CATSRDRQPQHF. The CDR3 nucleotides are TGTGCCACCAGCAGAGATCGTCAGCCCCAGCATTTT.

The J gene is TRBJ1-2, the V gene TRBV23-1; D remains unclear. TRBV23-1 is assigned to the ORF class and has an uncertain function. The V gene lost 1 base and the J gene lost 5 bases, with 20 bases spanning the gap. The CDR3 totals 17 residues. The CDR3 reads CASSQWRVALHIYGYTF. The CDR3 nucleotides are TGCGCCAGCAGTCAATGGAGAGTGGCACTTCACATTTATGGCTACACCTTC.

The chain recombines TRBV28 with TRBJ2-1, with 8 bases fitting TRBD2. From germline, CDR1 is MDHEN and CDR2 SYDVKM. The V gene end was trimmed by 3 bases and the J gene end by 4 bases; junction bases not matched to a gene: 8. The CDR3 runs 16 residues. The CDR3 region is CASSFLVGGGYNEQFF. In DNA, the CDR3 is TGTGCCAGCAGTTTCTTGGTCGGGGGGGGTTACAATGAGCAGTTCTTC.

The chain couples TRBV7-2 to TRBJ2-2, with D maybe TRBD1 (6 bases). The CDR3 contains 15 residues. Germline V lookup: CDR1 SGHTA, CDR2 FQGNSA. Trimming shortened V by 0 bases and J by 6 bases, and 11 bases separated the two germline ends. The CDR3 loop is CASSLAGGGAGELFF. The CDR3 DNA reads TGTGCCAGCAGCTTAGCGGGTGGGGGCGCCGGGGAGCTGTTTTTT.

The rearrangement joins TRBV19 to TRBJ2-7; D may be TRBD2 (6 bases). The length of the CDR3 is 14 residues. V lost 6 bases, J lost 4 bases, and 16 bases lay in between. The germline CDR1 and CDR2 sequences are LNHDA and SQIVND (reference sequence). Here the CDR3 DNA reads TGTGCCAGTAGGGCCGGGGGACGTAGATACGAGCAGTACTTC. It codes for CASRAGGRRYEQYF.

The chain recombines TRBV19 with TRBJ1-1; 9 bases are shared with TRBD1. The CDR3 loop spans 14 amino acids. The germline V gene encodes CDR1 LNHDA and CDR2 SQIVND (reference sequence). Trimming took 5 bases from V and 4 from J; bases not matched to a gene: 5. CDR3 loop: CASSSTGGGTEAFF. The CDR3 coding sequence is TGTGCCAGTAGTTCGACAGGGGGAGGCACTGAAGCTTTCTTT.

In this sample, this clone turned up once. This chain uses TRBV20-1 with TRBJ2-5; TRBD1 might be the D (5 bases). CDR3 length equals 16 residues. Per germline, CDR1 DFQATT and CDR2 SNEGSKA (reference sequence). V was cut by 3 bases and J by 0 bases, with 17 bases left in between. This CDR3 reads CSASGTRQTYQETQYF. CDR3 nucleotides: TGCAGTGCTAGTGGCACCCGACAGACGTACCAAGAGACCCAGTACTTC.

About this clone itself: At the DNA level, this CDR3 is encoded by other sequences in the same sample as well. V usage is TRBV6-5 and J usage is TRBJ2-2, with D possibly matching TRBD1 (6 bases). Germline CDR1 reads MNHEY; CDR2 reads SVGAGI. Between the trimmed V and J ends, which lost 0 bases and 4 bases, there was a span of 6 bases. This CDR3 is 14 amino acids long. Here the CDR3 DNA reads TGTGCCAGCAGTTACTCGGGGGCCACCGGGGAGCTGTTTTTT. It yields the protein CASSYSGATGELFF.

The chain uses TRBV29-1 and TRBJ2-7; the match to TRBD2 covers 10 bases. V dropped 6 bases and J dropped 1; count of bases not matched to a gene: 9. This CDR3 is built from 15 residues. Germline lookup yields CDR1 SQVTM and CDR2 ANQGSEA. The CDR3 DNA follows: TGCAGCGTCCTAACCGGGACTAGCGTGTCCTACGAGCAGTACTTC. This sequence encodes CSVLTGTSVSYEQYF.

This sequence joins TRBV27 and TRBJ2-3; TRBD1 agrees at 10 bases. V lost 6 bases, J lost 4 bases, and 7 bases stayed unmatched. CDR3 size: 15 residues. Germline CDR1 is MNHEY and CDR2 is SMNVEV (reference sequence). The CDR3 sequence is CASREGTGVSDTQYF. CDR3 nucleotides: TGTGCCAGCAGAGAGGGGACAGGGGTTTCAGATACGCAGTATTTT.

The chain has TRBV28 and TRBJ2-7; 11 bases are a match to TRBD2. CDR1 is MDHEN and CDR2 is SYDVKM in the germline V gene. The junction had 11 bases not matched to a gene; V was cut back by 2 bases and J by 2 bases. There are 18 residues in the CDR3. CDR3 sequence: CASSLGHTGTSGPYEQYF. CDR3 in DNA: TGTGCCAGCAGTTTAGGCCATACCGGGACTAGCGGCCCCTACGAGCAGTACTTC.

The rearrangement uses TRBV7-7 and TRBJ2-2; TRBD1 agrees at 9 bases. Germline V gene sequence: CDR1 SSHAT, CDR2 FNYEAQ (reference sequence). The CDR3 length is 17 residues. Trimming cost V 1 base and J 7 bases; bases outside gene matches: 10. The CDR3 protein is CASSLDAWTGAGGELFF. The CDR3 nucleotides are TGTGCCAGCAGCTTAGACGCCTGGACAGGGGCGGGCGGGGAGCTGTTTTTT. The whole variable domain, remainder taken from reference TRBV7-7 and TRBJ2-2, is GAGVSQSPRYKVTKRGQDVTLRCDPISSHATLYWYQQALGQGPEFLTYFNYEAQPDKSGLPSDRFSAERPEGSISTLTIQRTEQRDSAMYRCASSLDAWTGAGGELFFGEGSRLTVL.

Note on this clone: The sample carries other DNA sequences with the same CDR3. The chain recombines TRBV7-9 with TRBJ1-1, with TRBD1 as a possible D gene (5 bases). Per germline, CDR1 SEHNR and CDR2 FQNEAQ (reference sequence). Between the trimmed V and J ends, which lost 3 bases and 4 bases, there was a span of 9 bases. The CDR3 loop spans 13 amino acids. The CDR3 loop reads CASSLGGSTEAFF. The CDR3 bases are TGTGCCAGCAGCTTGGGGGGATCCACTGAAGCTTTCTTT. Based on the CDR3 plus reference TRBV7-9 and TRBJ1-1, the full variable domain is DTGVSQNPRHKITKRGQNVTFRCDPISEHNRLYWYRQTLGQGPEFLTYFQNEAQLEKSRLLSDRFSAERPKGSFSTLEIQRTEQGDSAMYLCASSLGGSTEAFFGQGTRLTVV.

The gene calls are TRBV5-1 and TRBJ2-7; 8 bases align to TRBD1. The CDR3 totals 13 residues. Trimming cost V 5 bases and J 6 bases; bases outside gene matches: 7. The germline CDR1 and CDR2 sequences are SGHRS and YFSETQ. The DNA for the CDR3 is TGCGCCAGCAGTCGTGACAGGGGTAGCGAGCAGTACTTC. It yields the protein CASSRDRGSEQYF.

The genes are TRBV5-1 and TRBJ1-2; TRBD1 aligns across 8 bases. The CDR3 totals 15 residues. Losses at the gene ends were 4 bases for V and 2 bases for J; bases not matched to a gene: 7. Germline CDR1 SGHRS, CDR2 YFSETQ. This CDR3 is CASSPLRQGNYGYTF. Written as DNA, the CDR3 is TGCGCCAGCAGCCCGCTCCGACAGGGGAACTATGGCTACACCTTC.

V and J are TRBV11-3 and TRBJ2-6; 7 nucleotides match TRBD1. J was trimmed by 0 bases and V by 5 bases; bases with no gene match: 7. This CDR3 contains 17 residues. The germline CDR1 and CDR2 sequences are SGHNT and YENEEA. CDR3 amino acids: CASSPPDRSSGANVLTF. In DNA, the CDR3 is TGTGCCAGCAGCCCGCCGGACAGGAGCTCTGGGGCCAACGTCCTGACTTTC.

This clone appeared once. The chain carries TRBV28 and TRBJ2-7; perhaps TRBD2 as D (6 bases). CDR3 size: 15 residues. The germline CDR1 and CDR2 sequences are MDHEN and SYDVKM. The ends were cut back, 5 bases at V and 1 base at J, with 15 bases in the middle. Here the CDR3 DNA reads TGTGCCAGCAGTCCCTTAGGCGGGGCTTCCTACGAGCAGTACTTC. As protein: CASSPLGGASYEQYF.

CDR3 sequence: CASSLRQVLDTQYF. CDR3 coding DNA: TGTGCCAGCAGCCTTCGACAGGTCCTTGATACGCAGTATTTT. The chain has TRBV9 and TRBJ2-3; D is possibly TRBD1 (6 bases). There are 14 residues in the CDR3. Germline-derived CDR1 and CDR2 are SGDLS and YYNGEE. The V and J ends lost 4 bases and 6 bases respectively, with 15 bases between them.

The CDR3 bases are TGCGCCAGCAGCTACCGACTAGCGGAGTCCCAAGAGACCCAGTACTTC. It yields the protein CASSYRLAESQETQYF. J is TRBJ2-5 and V is TRBV5-1; 9 bases map to TRBD2. Trimming took 3 bases from V and 1 from J; bases not matched to a gene: 7. The CDR3 length is 16 residues. Germline CDR1 SGHRS, CDR2 YFSETQ.

J is TRBJ1-1 and V is TRBV4-1, with D perhaps matching TRBD1 (5 bases). V dropped 3 bases and J dropped 7 bases, with 12 bases sitting between them. The CDR3 spans 13 residues. The germline gives CDR1 MGHRA, CDR2 YSYEKL. The CDR3 nucleotides read TGCGCCAGCAGCCACCTATTAGACAGTGAAGCTTTCTTT. It codes for CASSHLLDSEAFF.

CDR3 sequence (DNA): TGTGCCAGCTCCACTAGCGGGGGGGCAAATGAGCAGTTCTTC. Encoded protein: CASSTSGGANEQFF. The chain employs TRBV18 and TRBJ2-1; 13 bases match TRBD2. The V segment lost 6 bases and the J segment 7 bases; nucleotides outside the gene matches: 3. Germline CDR1 and CDR2: KGHSH and LQKENI. The CDR3 sequence is 14 residues long.

This clone was found a few times. V gene TRBV3-1 (or the pseudogene TRBV3-2) combines with J gene TRBJ2-7; the match to TRBD1 covers 12 bases. J was trimmed by 5 bases and V by 3 bases; bases with no gene match: 5. CDR1 LGHDT and CDR2 YNNKEL come from the germline V gene (reference sequence). The CDR3 has 15 amino acids. The CDR3 loop is CASSQGQGALDEQYF. The CDR3 DNA sequence: TGTGCCAGCAGCCAGGGACAGGGGGCGCTGGACGAGCAGTACTTC.

This chain links TRBV2 with TRBJ2-3; 13 nucleotides match TRBD2. This CDR3 is built from 19 residues. Germline assignment: CDR1 SNHLY and CDR2 FYNNEI. The V segment lost 4 bases and the J segment 3 bases; nucleotides outside the gene matches: 13. The CDR3 loop reads CASSAQETSGGLETDTQYF. The CDR3 DNA follows: TGTGCCAGCAGTGCACAAGAGACTAGCGGGGGGTTGGAGACAGATACGCAGTATTTT.